This T cell receptor beta chain was observed in a study of T-cell reconstitution after alpha-beta-depleted transplantation in children. This clonotype was seen a handful of times. This sample's TCRbeta library carried unique molecular identifier barcodes. In TCRdb, the PCR reads were re-called with MiXCR into one record per CDR3 protein. The sample includes some 500,000 distinct CDR3 sequences, 32% seen only once; the top ten take approximately 2.3%. The CDR3 is made up of 13 amino acids. Unmatched junction bases numbered 7, after V lost 7 bases and J lost 2 bases. In germline, CDR1 is GTSNPN, CDR2 SVGIG (reference sequence).

The TCR sequence derives from a human donor who donated a stem cell graft to a child with aplastic anemia. J is TRBJ2-5 and V is TRBV30, with 7 bases aligning to TRBD2. The source material was PBMCs from the stem cell graft donor, sampled from the stem cell graft. The CDR3 sequence: CASTWGGQETQYF. The CDR3 DNA reads TGTGCCTCCACTTGGGGGGGGCAAGAGACCCAGTACTTC.